These 18 T cell receptor beta chains originate from one sample sequenced in a study of graft-versus-host responses after intestinal transplantation. Clones were read by immunoSEQ multiplex PCR, and TCRdb kept only the in-frame ones, dropping some. The data hold about 88,000 clones, with approximately 90% observed a single time. No cognate antigen is known for these TCRs. Sample: unstimulated CD4+ T cells sorted from spleen or lymph node cells, taken before transplant. These receptors were taken from a human donor who was the organ donor for an intestinal transplant.

This rearrangement joins TRBV5-1 to TRBJ2-1, with 8 bases that match TRBD2. The CDR3 has 15 amino acids. Trimming cost V 4 bases and J 0 bases; bases outside gene matches: 3. Germline V lookup: CDR1 SGHRS, CDR2 YFSETQ. The CDR3 DNA follows: TGCGCCAGCAGCCTGAGCGGGAGCTCCTACAATGAGCAGTTCTTC. Encoded protein: CASSLSGSSYNEQFF. Full variable domain (outside the CDR3, taken from reference TRBV5-1 and TRBJ2-1): KAGVTQTPRYLIKTRGQQVTLSCSPISGHRSVSWYQQTPGQGLQFLFEYFSETQRNKGNFPGRFSGRQFSNSRSEMNVSTLELGDSALYLCASSLSGSSYNEQFFGPGTRLTVL.

V usage is TRBV15 and J usage is TRBJ2-1; the match to TRBD1 covers 8 bases. This CDR3 comprises 15 residues. CDR1 and CDR2 (germline): LNHNV, YYDKDF (reference sequence). J gave up 9 bases and V 3 bases, and 10 bases lay outside the gene matches. The CDR3 here is CATSSLRGRKGEQFF. The CDR3 nucleotides are TGTGCCACCAGCAGTCTCAGGGGGCGGAAGGGTGAGCAGTTCTTC. The variable domain in full, with the rest retrieved from reference TRBV15 and TRBJ2-1, is DAMVIQNPRYQVTQFGKPVTLSCSQTLNHNVMYWYQQKSSQAPKLLFHYYDKDFNNEADTPDNFQSRRPNTSFCFLDIRSPGLGDTAMYLCATSSLRGRKGEQFFGPGTRLTVL.

The chain uses TRBV11-1 and TRBJ1-2; TRBD1 is a possible D gene (5 bases). V dropped 0 bases and J dropped 5 bases, with 7 bases sitting between them. The CDR3 has 13 amino acids. Germline V gene lookup returns CDR1 SGHAT and CDR2 FQDESV (reference sequence). The CDR3 reads CASSLAGTYGYTF. The CDR3 DNA follows: TGTGCCAGCAGCTTAGCGGGGACTTATGGCTACACCTTC.

This clone was seen once. The chain joins TRBV7-3 to TRBJ2-2; 7 positions agree with TRBD2. The CDR3 loop spans 16 amino acids. In germline, CDR1 is SGHTA, CDR2 FQGTGA. The ends lost 5 bases at V and 1 base at J; junction bases unmatched: 7. For the CDR3, the DNA is TGTGCCAGCAGCCCTACCGGGACTAAGAACACCGGGGAGCTGTTTTTT. It translates to CASSPTGTKNTGELFF.

This chain joins TRBV2 and TRBJ2-1, with D perhaps TRBD2 (6 bases). Germline CDR1 reads SNHLY; CDR2 reads FYNNEI. Trimming shortened V by 9 bases and J by 0 bases, and 12 bases separated the two germline ends. The CDR3 runs 14 residues. CDR3 sequence (DNA): TGTGCCAGTTTCCGGGACTTCTCCTACAATGAGCAGTTCTTC. The encoded protein is CASFRDFSYNEQFF.

V usage is TRBV5-4 and J usage is TRBJ2-7; the match to TRBD1 covers 7 bases. Trimming cost V 0 bases and J 2 bases; bases outside gene matches: 5. The germline V gene encodes CDR1 SGHNT and CDR2 YYREEE (reference sequence). The CDR3 totals 15 residues. CDR3 sequence reads: CASSLDPGGTYEQYF. DNA of the CDR3: TGTGCCAGCAGCTTGGATCCAGGGGGAACCTACGAGCAGTACTTC.

The rearrangement joins TRBV6-5 to TRBJ1-5; 7 nucleotides match TRBD1. Germline V gene data show CDR1 as MNHEY and CDR2 as SVGAGI. J lost 4 bases, V lost 6 bases, and 6 bases had no gene match. There are 14 residues in the CDR3. CDR3 nucleotide sequence: TGTGCCAGCAGCAGCAAGACAGGGAATCAGCCCCAGCATTTT. Amino acid sequence: CASSSKTGNQPQHF.

The CDR3 DNA reads as TGTGCCTGGAGTGTACGGGGAGGCGCGGTCGTATATGGCTACACCTTC. Amino acids: CAWSVRGGAVVYGYTF. The rearrangement joins TRBV30 to TRBJ1-2; D ambiguous. The CDR3 has 16 amino acids. In germline, CDR1 is GTSNPN, CDR2 SVGIG (reference sequence). The V end was cut by 0 bases, the J end by 5 bases, with 19 bases between.

The V call is TRBV19, the J call TRBJ2-2, with a tentative D call TRBD2 (6 bases). CDR3 length equals 14 residues. Germline V CDR1 and CDR2: LNHDA, SQIVND (reference sequence). The ends were cut back, 3 bases at V and 3 bases at J, with 8 bases in the middle. The CDR3 sequence is CASSMWRDTGELFF. CDR3 DNA sequence: TGTGCCAGTAGTATGTGGAGGGACACCGGGGAGCTGTTTTTT.

This chain uses TRBV10-2 with TRBJ2-7, with D unclear. Trimming took off 5 bases at V and 3 bases at J, with 14 bases between the two ends. The CDR3 consists of 14 residues. The V gene's germline CDR1 is WSHSY and CDR2 SAAADI. The CDR3 reads CASSSVGVDYEQYF. CDR3 DNA: TGCGCCAGCAGTTCGGTTGGAGTGGACTACGAGCAGTACTTC.

The CDR3 protein is CASSVALQGGAFF. CDR3 in DNA: TGTGCCAGCAGCGTAGCCCTACAAGGAGGAGCTTTCTTT. J is TRBJ1-1 and V is TRBV9; D not certain. There are 13 residues in the CDR3. Germline assignment: CDR1 SGDLS and CDR2 YYNGEE. Trimming took 0 bases from V and 10 from J, leaving 13 bases between them.

The V call is TRBV15, the J call TRBJ2-7, with 9 positions matching TRBD2. The CDR3 runs 16 residues. V lost 5 bases, J lost 2 bases, and 10 bases stayed unmatched. CDR1 and CDR2 (germline): LNHNV, YYDKDF (reference sequence). CDR3 coding DNA: TGTGCCACCAGCGGAGTATCGGGCGGGAGGGCCTACGAGCAGTACTTC. Translated: CATSGVSGGRAYEQYF.

The CDR3 region has the DNA TGTGCCAGCAGTTTTTCGGGTCGGGGGGGCTTGGGCTACACCTTC. It yields the protein CASSFSGRGGLGYTF. The rearrangement joins TRBV28 to TRBJ1-2, with a tentative D call TRBD1 (6 bases). This CDR3 has 15 residues. CDR1 and CDR2 from the germline V gene are MDHEN and SYDVKM. Trimming took 3 bases from V and 8 from J, leaving 19 bases between them.

The rearrangement uses TRBV4-1 and TRBJ2-1; D is possibly TRBD2 (7 bases). V was clipped by 8 bases and J by 0 bases, with 14 bases between them. The CDR3 has 15 residues. The germline V gene encodes CDR1 MGHRA and CDR2 YSYEKL. CDR3 sequence reads: CASGGGGSSYNEQFF. The CDR3 DNA is TGCGCCAGCGGAGGGGGGGGGAGCTCCTACAATGAGCAGTTCTTC.

The CDR3 protein is CASSIDKSSSYEQYF. DNA of the CDR3: TGTGCCAGTAGTATAGATAAATCGAGCTCCTACGAGCAGTACTTC. V is TRBV19 and J is TRBJ2-7; D not certain. This CDR3 is built from 15 residues. Germline values: CDR1 LNHDA, CDR2 SQIVND (reference sequence). Trimming removed 0 bases at V and 0 bases at J, with 9 bases between.

The CDR3 nucleotides read TGTGCCAGCAGGCAAACTAGCGGGAGTTTTAATGAGCAGTTCTTC. This sequence encodes CASRQTSGSFNEQFF. This chain joins TRBV2 and TRBJ2-1, with 11 positions matching TRBD2. CDR1 SNHLY and CDR2 FYNNEI come from the germline V gene. The CDR3 contains 15 residues. The junction had 8 bases not matched to a gene; V was cut back by 6 bases and J by 7 bases.

The chain is built from TRBV6-1 and TRBJ1-5, with D perhaps matching TRBD1 (5 bases). Germline V lookup: CDR1 MNHNS, CDR2 SASEGT. The CDR3 is 13 residues long. V lost 6 bases to trimming and J lost 0 bases, with 6 bases between them. This CDR3 reads CASRRGSNQPQHF. The DNA for the CDR3 is TGTGCCAGCAGAAGGGGTAGCAATCAGCCCCAGCATTTT.

The chain is built from TRBV28 and TRBJ2-2; 8 bases line up with TRBD2. The J segment lost 7 bases and the V segment lost 7 bases, leaving 8 bases of the junction unmatched. The CDR3 runs 14 residues. Germline V gene lookup returns CDR1 MDHEN and CDR2 SYDVKM. CDR3 nucleotides: TGTGCCAGCATTACTGCGGGAGGCGGCGGGGAGCTGTTTTTT. It translates to CASITAGGGGELFF.